This T cell receptor (beta chain) came from a study of identical twins. Study results and limitations: Low generation probability was overrepresented in out-of-frame alpha sequences shared by twins.

The CDR3 runs to 13 residues. CDR1 and CDR2 (germline): LGHDT, YNNKEL (reference sequence). TCRdb recomputed calls from the 5' RACE reads with MiXCR, one row per CDR3 protein. The sample has 1.5 million to 2 million distinct CDR3 sequences; 32% are singletons. As for this clonotype: Its antigen is still unknown. At one of its ends the junction is not consistent with the germline gene, which may arise from a read error.

This rearrangement joins TRBV3-1 to TRBJ2-5; a possible D gene is TRBD1 (5 bases). Sequencing was carried out using cord blood. The clonotype originates from a newborn girl in good health. The CDR3: CASSQGGQETRYF. CDR3 nucleotide sequence: TGTGCCAGCAGCCAAGGTGGACAAGAGACCCGGTACTTC.